This T cell receptor beta chain comes out of a study of prognosis after radiotherapy for stage I lung cancer. Across the whole study: From early 2018 through early 2019, patients with stage I non-small cell lung cancer were enrolled. Receipt of concurrent therapy with stereotactic body radiotherapy occurred in no patient. Tumor type comprised squamous cell carcinoma in seven patients and adenocarcinoma in fewer than 15.

This clonotype was counted at least ten times. Its antigen is unknown. Points from the study as a whole: Lower Shannon entropy after stereotactic body radiation therapy was observed in patients who went on to develop distant metastases.

Starting from genomic DNA, TCR beta CDR3 was amplified through two-round multiplex PCR. During first-round PCR, primers specific to each TRBV and TRBJ gene were used. TCRdb reanalysed the multiplex PCR reads using MiXCR and keeps one entry per CDR3 protein. The table lists 15,000 to 20,000 distinct CDR3 sequences, 26% of them singletons. This TCR was sampled from a donor over 45 with non-small cell lung cancer. Sequencing used PBMCs, obtained before or after stereotactic body radiation therapy (not recorded which).

This CDR3 is CASSLGDNSGNTIYF. DNA of the CDR3: TGCGCCAGCAGCTTGGGGGACAACTCTGGAAACACCATATATTTT. V usage is TRBV5-1 and J usage is TRBJ1-3; tentatively, D is TRBD1 (6 bases). The CDR3 has 15 residues. V lost 0 bases to trimming and J lost 0 bases, with 7 bases between them. Per germline, CDR1 SGHRS and CDR2 YFSETQ.